A selection of T cell receptor beta chains follows, all from one sample in a study of blood T cell repertoires in COVID-19. TCRdb's copy holds only in-frame clones and misses some; the assay was immunoSEQ multiplex PCR. The table includes 200,000 or so clones, about 86% detected once. Sequenced material: PBMCs or T cells enriched from blood (not recorded which). These receptors were obtained from a man aged 35 to 55 who had recovered from COVID-19. Each CDR3 is given with its conserved first and last residue. A D gene is named only where the DNA matches it firmly. A row's size may be missing; if present it is once, few, many or a size class.

cdr3_aa	cdr3_nt	clone_size	d_call	j_call	v_call
CASSFFRASGGPLQETQYF	TGTGCCAGCAGCTTCTTCCGGGCTAGCGGGGGGCCCCTCCAAGAGACCCAGTACTTC	-	TRBD2	TRBJ2-5	TRBV5-5
CSAQTGGGYTF	TGCAGTGCCCAGACAGGGGGTGGCTACACCTTC	-	TRBD1	TRBJ1-2	TRBV20-1
CASSLQQETEAFF	TGTGCCAGCAGTTTACAGCAGGAAACTGAAGCTTTCTTT	-	-	TRBJ1-1	TRBV12-3/TRBV12-4
CASSQAGLDRNTGELFF	TGTGCCAGCAGCCAAGCCGGCCTGGACAGAAACACCGGGGAGCTGTTTTTT	-	-	TRBJ2-2	TRBV4-2
CASSKYRGNTEAFF	TGTGCCAGCAGTAAATACAGGGGGAACACTGAAGCTTTCTTT	-	TRBD1	TRBJ1-1	TRBV27
CASSQDQMYYYGYTF	TGCGCCAGCAGCCAAGATCAAATGTACTACTATGGCTACACCTTC	-	-	TRBJ1-2	TRBV4-1
CASSRQPGQGQETQYF	TGTGCCAGCAGCAGACAACCGGGACAGGGCCAAGAGACCCAGTACTTC	-	TRBD1	TRBJ2-5	TRBV7-3
CASTQGQAYGYTF	TGTGCCAGCACCCAGGGACAGGCCTATGGCTACACCTTC	few	TRBD1	TRBJ1-2	TRBV12-3/TRBV12-4
CASSQDSRTLNYGYTF	TGCGCCAGCAGCCAAGATAGTCGGACACTTAACTATGGCTACACCTTC	-	-	TRBJ1-2	TRBV4-1
CASSLGQGLYEQYF	TGTGCCAGCTCCTTGGGACAGGGGTTGTACGAGCAGTACTTC	-	TRBD1	TRBJ2-7	TRBV18
CASSPRQVNTEAFF	TGTGCCAGCAGCCCCAGACAGGTTAACACTGAAGCTTTCTTT	-	-	TRBJ1-1	TRBV9
CASSHFIPVMSGNQPQHF	TGTGCCAGCAGCCATTTTATACCGGTAATGAGTGGCAATCAGCCCCAGCATTTT	-	-	TRBJ1-5	TRBV5-6
CASSQDGVADNEQFF	TGTGCCAGCAGCCAAGATGGGGTAGCGGACAATGAGCAGTTCTTC	once	-	TRBJ2-1	TRBV4-2
CASSSQIGITF	TGTGCCAGCAGCTCACAGATCGGGATAACCTTC	many	-	TRBJ1-2	TRBV7-9
CASSIGGSGYGYTF	TGTGCCAGTAGTATTGGGGGGTCGGGCTATGGCTACACCTTC	-	-	TRBJ1-2	TRBV19
CASSLGIRKETQYF	TGCGCCAGCAGCTTGGGAATTAGAAAAGAGACCCAGTACTTC	-	-	TRBJ2-5	TRBV5-1
CASSPGGSTYEQYF	TGCGCCAGCAGCCCCGGGGGGTCTACCTACGAGCAGTACTTC	-	TRBD2	TRBJ2-7	TRBV5-1
CASSYSTDNYGYTF	TGTGCCAGCAGTTACTCCACAGACAACTATGGCTACACCTTC	-	-	TRBJ1-2	TRBV6-2/TRBV6-3
CSASRGSRNEKLFF	TGCAGTGCTAGTCGAGGGAGCAGGAATGAAAAACTGTTTTTT	-	-	TRBJ1-4	TRBV20-1
CASSYGQGANTEAFF	TGTGCCAGCAGCTACGGACAGGGGGCGAACACTGAAGCTTTCTTT	once	TRBD1	TRBJ1-1	TRBV6-6
CATSDRTSGTADTQYF	TGTGCCACCAGTGACCGGACTAGCGGGACGGCAGATACGCAGTATTTT	-	TRBD2	TRBJ2-3	TRBV24-1
CASSEPQRTGPQFF	TGTGCCAGCAGCGAACCACAACGGACAGGGCCCCAGTTCTTC	-	TRBD1	TRBJ2-1	TRBV11-2
CASSPDGPGGEKLFF	TGCGCCAGCAGCCCAGATGGGCCTGGGGGGGAAAAACTGTTTTTT	-	-	TRBJ1-4	TRBV5-1
CASSTGTGTYGYTF	TGTGCCAGCAGCACCGGGACAGGGACCTATGGCTACACCTTC	-	TRBD1	TRBJ1-2	TRBV11-2
CASSLPNTDTQYF	TGTGCCAGCAGCCTACCGAACACAGATACGCAGTATTTT	-	-	TRBJ2-3	TRBV5-4
CASSERAAGNQPQHF	TGTGCCAGCAGCGAACGCGCGGCAGGCAATCAGCCCCAGCATTTT	many	-	TRBJ1-5	TRBV9
CASSSRQGIGYTF	TGTGCCAGCAGCTCAAGACAGGGAATAGGCTACACCTTC	-	TRBD1	TRBJ1-2	TRBV7-9
CASSWDREYNQPQHF	TGTGCCAGCAGTTGGGACAGGGAATACAATCAGCCCCAGCATTTT	once	TRBD1	TRBJ1-5	TRBV6-2/TRBV6-3
CSVRSGANYGYTF	TGCAGCGTACGGTCAGGGGCTAACTATGGCTACACCTTC	few	-	TRBJ1-2	TRBV29-1
CASRPEGGYYEQYF	TGTGCCAGCAGGCCCGAGGGAGGATACTACGAGCAGTACTTC	few	-	TRBJ2-7	TRBV6-5
CSGAYQETQYF	TGCAGTGGTGCGTACCAAGAGACCCAGTACTTC	-	-	TRBJ2-5	TRBV20-1
CASSFTIGGNQPQHF	TGTGCCAGCAGCTTCACGATAGGGGGTAATCAGCCCCAGCATTTT	-	-	TRBJ1-5	TRBV7-8
CASSESAYRGGTDTQYF	TGTGCCAGCAGTGAATCGGCTTACAGGGGAGGCACAGATACGCAGTATTTT	-	TRBD1	TRBJ2-3	TRBV6-1
CASSLGTGGFEQYF	TGTGCCAGCAGCTTAGGGACAGGGGGTTTCGAGCAGTACTTC	-	TRBD1	TRBJ2-7	TRBV7-2
CASSQGSGWNIQYF	TGTGCCAGCAGCCAGGGGTCGGGGTGGAACATTCAGTACTTC	few	-	TRBJ2-4	TRBV4-2
CASSSMTGGALNTEAFF	TGTGCCAGCAGCTCAATGACAGGGGGCGCTTTGAACACTGAAGCTTTCTTT	once	TRBD1	TRBJ1-1	TRBV5-6
CASSIQTANSPLHF	TGTGCCAGTAGTATACAGACAGCTAATTCACCCCTCCACTTT	-	-	TRBJ1-6	TRBV19
CATSSGASTEAFF	TGTGCCACCTCTTCAGGGGCTAGTACTGAAGCTTTCTTT	-	-	TRBJ1-1	TRBV10-3
CASSLRDRKSYEQYF	TGCGCCAGCAGCTTGAGGGACAGGAAGTCCTACGAGCAGTACTTC	-	TRBD1	TRBJ2-7	TRBV5-1
CAWSGSLNTGELFF	TGTGCCTGGAGTGGTAGCCTGAACACCGGGGAGCTGTTTTTT	once	-	TRBJ2-2	TRBV30
CASSFSTSTEAFF	TGTGCCAGCAGCTTCTCTACGAGTACTGAAGCTTTCTTT	-	-	TRBJ1-1	TRBV7-2
CASSVAPGGRVEQFF	TGTGCCAGCAGCGTAGCTCCGGGGGGGCGGGTAGAGCAGTTCTTC	-	TRBD2	TRBJ2-1	TRBV9
CASSLIRDRGQPQHF	TGTGCCAGCAGCTTAATCAGGGATAGGGGTCAGCCCCAGCATTTT	-	-	TRBJ1-5	TRBV7-2
CASSKELAGFTDTQYF	TGTGCCAGCAGCAAAGAGTTAGCGGGGTTCACAGATACGCAGTATTTT	-	-	TRBJ2-3	TRBV21-1
CATSDTGYGYTF	TGTGCCACCAGTGATACAGGGTATGGCTACACCTTC	-	-	TRBJ1-2	TRBV24-1
CASSEPGAEAFF	TGCGCCAGCAGCGAACCAGGGGCTGAAGCTTTCTTT	-	-	TRBJ1-1	TRBV5-1
CASSLGGPEQYF	TGTGCCAGCAGCTTGGGGGGGCCCGAGCAGTACTTC	-	-	TRBJ2-7	TRBV5-6
CASSGTSRETQYF	TGTGCCAGCAGCGGTACTAGCAGAGAGACCCAGTACTTC	-	-	TRBJ2-5	TRBV7-6
CASSLELAGGRETQYF	TGTGCCAGCAGCTTGGAACTAGCGGGGGGGCGAGAGACCCAGTACTTC	many	TRBD2	TRBJ2-5	TRBV5-5
CASSLVWTKTDTQYF	TGTGCCAGCAGCTTGGTCTGGACTAAAACAGATACGCAGTATTTT	-	-	TRBJ2-3	TRBV7-2
CAWRPGGPGDEQYF	TGTGCCTGGAGGCCGGGGGGGCCGGGGGACGAGCAGTACTTC	once	TRBD2	TRBJ2-7	TRBV30
CAIRLGDGNTIYF	TGTGCCATCAGACTGGGAGACGGAAACACCATATATTTT	-	-	TRBJ1-3	TRBV10-3
CASSLGRVNSPLHF	TGTGCCAGCAGTTTGGGCAGAGTTAATTCACCCCTCCACTTT	-	-	TRBJ1-6	TRBV6-5